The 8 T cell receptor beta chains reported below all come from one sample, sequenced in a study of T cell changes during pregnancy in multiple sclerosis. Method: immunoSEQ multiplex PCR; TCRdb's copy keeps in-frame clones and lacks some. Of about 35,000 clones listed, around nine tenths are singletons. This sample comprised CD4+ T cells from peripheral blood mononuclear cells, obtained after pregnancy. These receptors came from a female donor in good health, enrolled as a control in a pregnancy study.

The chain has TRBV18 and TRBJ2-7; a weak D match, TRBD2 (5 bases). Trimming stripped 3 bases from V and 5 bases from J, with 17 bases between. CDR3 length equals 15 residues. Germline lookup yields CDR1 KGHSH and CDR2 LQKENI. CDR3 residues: CASSPLSRGYDEQYF. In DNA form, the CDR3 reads TGTGCCAGCTCACCTCTATCAAGAGGGTACGACGAGCAGTACTTC.

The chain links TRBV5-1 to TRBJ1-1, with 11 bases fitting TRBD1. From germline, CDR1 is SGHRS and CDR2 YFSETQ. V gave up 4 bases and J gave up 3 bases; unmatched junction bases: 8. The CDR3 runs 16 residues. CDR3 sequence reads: CASSRIGQGADTEAFF. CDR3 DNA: TGCGCCAGCAGCCGTATTGGACAGGGGGCGGACACTGAAGCTTTCTTT.

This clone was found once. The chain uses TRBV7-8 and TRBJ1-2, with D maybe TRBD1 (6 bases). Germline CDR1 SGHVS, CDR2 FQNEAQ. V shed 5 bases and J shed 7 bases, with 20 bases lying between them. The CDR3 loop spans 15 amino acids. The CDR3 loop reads CASSPYEAGEVGYTF. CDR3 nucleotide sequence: TGTGCCAGCAGCCCGTATGAGGCAGGGGAAGTTGGCTACACCTTC.

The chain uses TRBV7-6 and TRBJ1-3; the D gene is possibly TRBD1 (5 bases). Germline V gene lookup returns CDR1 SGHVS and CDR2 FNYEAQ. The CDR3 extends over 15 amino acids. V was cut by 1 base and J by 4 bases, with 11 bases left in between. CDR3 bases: TGTGCCAGCAGCTTAGACCTGGGACTCGGAAACACCATATATTTT. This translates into CASSLDLGLGNTIYF.

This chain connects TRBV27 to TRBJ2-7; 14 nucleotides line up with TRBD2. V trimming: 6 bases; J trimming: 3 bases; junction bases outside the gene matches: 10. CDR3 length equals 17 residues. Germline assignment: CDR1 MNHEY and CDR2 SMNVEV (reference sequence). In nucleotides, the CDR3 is TGTGCCAGCAGCCTCGGGACTAGCGGGAGTAAAGGCTACGAGCAGTACTTC. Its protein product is CASSLGTSGSKGYEQYF.

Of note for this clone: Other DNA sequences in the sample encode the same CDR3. The CDR3 sequence: CASSLDRRTVEAFF. The DNA of the CDR3 is TGTGCCAGCAGCCTGGACAGACGAACGGTTGAAGCTTTCTTT. The chain has TRBV13 and TRBJ1-1, with D possibly matching TRBD1 (6 bases). This CDR3 region has 14 residues. Trimming cost V 5 bases and J 7 bases, with 17 bases left between them. Per the germline V gene, CDR1 is PRHDT and CDR2 is FYEKMQ (reference sequence).

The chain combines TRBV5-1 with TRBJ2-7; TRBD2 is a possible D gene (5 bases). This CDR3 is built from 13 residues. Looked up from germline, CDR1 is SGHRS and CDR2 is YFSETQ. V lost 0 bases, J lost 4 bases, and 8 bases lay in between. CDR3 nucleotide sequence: TGCGCCAGCAGCTTGGGGACGGGATACGAGCAGTACTTC. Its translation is CASSLGTGYEQYF.

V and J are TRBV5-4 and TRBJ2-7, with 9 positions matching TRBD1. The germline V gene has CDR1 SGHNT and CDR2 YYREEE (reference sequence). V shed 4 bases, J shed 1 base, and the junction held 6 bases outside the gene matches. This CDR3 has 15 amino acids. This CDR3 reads CASSLRQGVSYEQYF. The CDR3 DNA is TGTGCCAGCAGCCTTAGACAGGGGGTTTCCTACGAGCAGTACTTC.